The 7 T cell receptor beta chains given below trace back to one sample, sequenced in a study of blood T cell repertoires in COVID-19. Some clones are missing from TCRdb's copy, which holds only in-frame ones; the method was immunoSEQ multiplex PCR. Among 100,000 to 150,000 clones listed, under 90% were seen once. Sequencing was performed on PBMCs or T cells enriched from blood (not recorded which). These receptors came from a man between 35 and 55 years old with acute COVID-19.

The genes are TRBV7-9 and TRBJ2-5; 9 positions agree with TRBD2. The V gene end was trimmed by 1 base and the J gene end by 2 bases; junction bases not matched to a gene: 5. CDR1 is SEHNR and CDR2 is FQNEAQ in the germline V gene (reference sequence). The CDR3 runs 16 residues. The CDR3 reads CASSLGVAGDQETQYF. The DNA of the CDR3 is TGTGCCAGCAGCTTAGGGGTAGCGGGGGATCAAGAGACCCAGTACTTC.

The chain carries TRBV2 and TRBJ1-6, with 9 bases that match TRBD1. Trimming took 5 bases from V and 7 from J; bases not matched to a gene: 6. CDR3 length: 15 residues. Germline V gene data show CDR1 as SNHLY and CDR2 as FYNNEI. CDR3: CASSWDRVLNSPLHF. CDR3 nucleotides: TGTGCCAGCAGTTGGGACAGGGTACTCAATTCACCCCTCCACTTT.

There are a few counts of this clone. The chain uses TRBV6-1 and TRBJ2-5; D unresolved. CDR1 and CDR2 from the germline V gene are MNHNS and SASEGT. V lost 2 bases and J lost 7, with 11 bases in between. The CDR3 has 13 amino acids. CDR3 nucleotide sequence: TGTGCCAGCAGTGAAATAGTGCTAGGGACCCAGTACTTC. This gives the protein CASSEIVLGTQYF.

The V call is TRBV2, the J call TRBJ1-2; perhaps TRBD1 as D (6 bases). V lost 1 base and J 8 bases, leaving 11 bases between the germline ends. The V gene's germline CDR1 is SNHLY and CDR2 FYNNEI. This CDR3 spans 13 amino acids. The CDR3 sequence: CASSEEQGGGYTF. The DNA for the CDR3 is TGTGCCAGCAGTGAAGAACAGGGTGGAGGCTACACCTTC.

The chain uses TRBV29-1 and TRBJ1-2; D remains unclear. This CDR3 has 12 residues. The V end lost 6 bases, the J end lost 4 bases, and 12 bases lay between the germline ends. Germline CDR1 and CDR2: SQVTM and ANQGSEA. The CDR3 DNA is TGCAGCGTGGGAGATCCGGGCTATGGCTACACCTTC. It is translated as CSVGDPGYGYTF. The full variable domain, in which reference TRBV29-1 and TRBJ1-2 provide the parts outside the CDR3, is SAVISQKPSRDICQRGTSLTIQCQVDSQVTMMFWYRQQPGQSLTLIATANQGSEATYESGFVIDKFPISRPNLTFSTLTVSNMSPEDSSIYLCSVGDPGYGYTFGSGTRLTVV.

This clone was observed a single time. The chain has TRBV18 and TRBJ2-7; 10 bases match TRBD2. The ends lost 2 bases at V and 2 bases at J; junction bases unmatched: 3. Germline CDR1 is KGHSH and CDR2 is LQKENI. This CDR3 has 15 residues. In nucleotides, the CDR3 is TGTGCCAGCTCACCAGGGACTAGCGTGACCTACGAGCAGTACTTC. Encoded protein: CASSPGTSVTYEQYF.

V and J are TRBV6-6 and TRBJ1-2, with no clear D. The CDR3 totals 14 residues. Per germline, CDR1 MNHNY and CDR2 SVGAGI (reference sequence). V lost 4 bases to trimming and J lost 4 bases, with 13 bases between them. CDR3 residues: CASSSPAGVYGYTF. CDR3 bases: TGTGCCAGCAGTTCCCCTGCCGGAGTCTATGGCTACACCTTC.